This T cell receptor beta chain was captured in a study of human T cells and chemical hapten exposure. For the study at large: Yields of TCR per sample differed, chiefly owing to small differences in pooled library volume. General study results and limits: Sensitizing with DPC caused no change in TCRs above 1 in 1000 frequency.

Library preparation tagged each individual cDNA molecule with a unique molecular identifier. Original handling: Sequenced samples showed a median of approximately 96,000 TCRs each, with counts running from approximately 21,000 to 630,000. TCRdb independently ran MiXCR on the RACE reads; one entry per CDR3 protein. The V and J calls follow TCRdb's processing rather than the paper's. The table shows about 50,000 distinct CDR3 sequences, with 3.5% to 4.5% occurring only once. This clonotype was observed at least ten times. Its antigen remains unidentified. As for time point: healthy volunteer bleed at 2 weeks. Sequencing started from total RNA isolated from unfractionated whole blood. This TCR derives from a female donor in good health. Some clones in this sample may be carry-over from other donors' samples. Sequencing input: whole blood.

The CDR3 DNA reads TGTGCCAGCAGCTTATCAGAACCCAAAAACATTCAGTACTTC. It translates to CASSLSEPKNIQYF. The V and J genes are TRBV5-4 and TRBJ2-4; D is unresolved. Germline values: CDR1 SGHNT, CDR2 YYREEE (reference sequence). V gave up 2 bases and J gave up 2 bases, with 8 bases separating them. The CDR3 runs to 14 residues. The full variable domain, with the rest looked up from reference TRBV5-4 and TRBJ2-4, is ETGVTQSPTHLIKTRGQQVTLRCSSQSGHNTVSWYQQALGQGPQFIFQYYREEENGRGNFPPRFSGLQFPNYSSELNVNALELDDSALYLCASSLSEPKNIQYFGAGTRLSVL.